This T cell receptor (beta chain) was identified in a study of cytomegalovirus exposure and HLA in healthy donors. Study-level findings and limits: An analysis done earlier found most TCR beta V segments productive about 90% or about 30% of the time.

Germline assignment: CDR1 LNHNV and CDR2 YYDKDF (reference sequence). The CDR3 sequence is 13 residues long. V lost 4 bases to trimming and J lost 7 bases, with 13 bases between them. As to this clone: Its target is not known.

60 Vbeta and 13 Jbeta primers were used in PCR. Here immunoSEQ multiplex PCR was the method, and the copy in TCRdb shows in-frame clones only, minus some. This sample contains approximately 150,000 clones. The chain has TRBV15 and TRBJ1-2; a possible D gene is TRBD1 (6 bases). Sample: PBMCs. This clonotype originated in a woman under 30 in good health and CMV-seronegative. DNA for the CDR3: TGTGCCACCAGCAAGAAGGGGGAAGGTGGCTACACCTTC. Its protein is CATSKKGEGGYTF.